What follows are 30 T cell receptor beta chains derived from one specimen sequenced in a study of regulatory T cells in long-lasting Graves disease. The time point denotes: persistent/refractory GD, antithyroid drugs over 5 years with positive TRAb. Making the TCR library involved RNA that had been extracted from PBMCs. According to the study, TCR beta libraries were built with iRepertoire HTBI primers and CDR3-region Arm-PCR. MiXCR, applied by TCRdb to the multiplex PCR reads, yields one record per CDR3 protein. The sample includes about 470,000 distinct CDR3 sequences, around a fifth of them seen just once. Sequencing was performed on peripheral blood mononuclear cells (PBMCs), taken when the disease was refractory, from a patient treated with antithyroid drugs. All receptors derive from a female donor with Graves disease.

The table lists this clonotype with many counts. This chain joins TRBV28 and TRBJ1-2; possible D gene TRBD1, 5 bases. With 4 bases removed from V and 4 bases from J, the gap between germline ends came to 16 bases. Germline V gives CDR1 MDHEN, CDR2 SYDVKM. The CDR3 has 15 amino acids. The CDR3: CASSSGTTKGYGYTF. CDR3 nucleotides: TGTGCCAGCAGTTCCGGGACCACCAAGGGCTATGGCTACACCTTC.

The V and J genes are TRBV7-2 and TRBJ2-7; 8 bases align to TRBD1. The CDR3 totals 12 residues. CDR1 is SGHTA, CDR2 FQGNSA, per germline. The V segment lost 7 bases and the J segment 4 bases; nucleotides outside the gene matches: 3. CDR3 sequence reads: CASNDRGYEQYF. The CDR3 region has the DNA TGTGCCAGCAATGACAGGGGATACGAGCAGTACTTC.

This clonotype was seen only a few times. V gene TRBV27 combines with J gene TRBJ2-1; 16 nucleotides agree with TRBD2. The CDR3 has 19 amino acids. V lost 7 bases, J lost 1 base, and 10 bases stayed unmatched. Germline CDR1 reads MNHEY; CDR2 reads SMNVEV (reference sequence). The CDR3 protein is CASTNLGLAGGRSYNEQFF. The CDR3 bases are TGTGCCAGCACCAATTTGGGACTAGCGGGAGGGAGGTCCTACAATGAGCAGTTCTTC.

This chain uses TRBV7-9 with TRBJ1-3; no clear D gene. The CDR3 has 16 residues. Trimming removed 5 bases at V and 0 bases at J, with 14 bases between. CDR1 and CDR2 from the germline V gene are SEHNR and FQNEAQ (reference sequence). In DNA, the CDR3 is TGTGCCAGCAGCCCAAAGAGGAGAATCTCTGGAAACACCATATATTTT. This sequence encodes CASSPKRRISGNTIYF.

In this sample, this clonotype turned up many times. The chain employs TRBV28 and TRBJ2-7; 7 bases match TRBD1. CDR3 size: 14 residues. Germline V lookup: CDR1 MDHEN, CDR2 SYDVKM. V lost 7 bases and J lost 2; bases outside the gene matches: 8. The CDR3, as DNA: TGTGCCAGCAACCAGGACAGGTTTCCCTACGAGCAGTACTTC. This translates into CASNQDRFPYEQYF.

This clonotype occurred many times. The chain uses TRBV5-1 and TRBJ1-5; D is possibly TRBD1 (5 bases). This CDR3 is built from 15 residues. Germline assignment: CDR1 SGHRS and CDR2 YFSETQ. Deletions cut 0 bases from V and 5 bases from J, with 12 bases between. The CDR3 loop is CASSLEGQPDQPQHF. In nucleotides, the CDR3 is TGCGCCAGCAGCTTGGAGGGGCAGCCGGATCAGCCCCAGCATTTT. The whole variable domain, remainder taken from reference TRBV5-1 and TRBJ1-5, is KAGVTQTPRYLIKTRGQQVTLSCSPISGHRSVSWYQQTPGQGLQFLFEYFSETQRNKGNFPGRFSGRQFSNSRSEMNVSTLELGDSALYLCASSLEGQPDQPQHFGDGTRLSIL.

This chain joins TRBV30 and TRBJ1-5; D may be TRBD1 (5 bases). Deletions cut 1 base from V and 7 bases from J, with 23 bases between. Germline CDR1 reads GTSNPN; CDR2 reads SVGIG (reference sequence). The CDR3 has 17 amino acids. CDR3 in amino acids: CAWSDSGGPIRDQPQHF. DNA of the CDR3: TGTGCCTGGAGTGACTCTGGGGGACCTATACGAGACCAGCCCCAGCATTTT.

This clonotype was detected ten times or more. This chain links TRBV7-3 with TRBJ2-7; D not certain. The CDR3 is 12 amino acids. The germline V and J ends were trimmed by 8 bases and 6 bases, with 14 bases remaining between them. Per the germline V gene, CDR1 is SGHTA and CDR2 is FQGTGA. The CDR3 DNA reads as TGTGCCAGCGGCCCCGCGAGGAGCGAGCAGTACTTC. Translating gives CASGPARSEQYF.

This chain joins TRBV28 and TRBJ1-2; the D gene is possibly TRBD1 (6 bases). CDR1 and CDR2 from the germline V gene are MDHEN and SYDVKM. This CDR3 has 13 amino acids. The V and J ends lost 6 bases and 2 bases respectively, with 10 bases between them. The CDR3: CASRSRGNYGYTF. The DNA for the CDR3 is TGTGCCAGCAGGTCAAGGGGGAACTATGGCTACACCTTC.

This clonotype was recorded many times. Here the CDR3 DNA reads TGTGCCAGCAGCCTCCGAGGCGACAGGGGTTACGAGCAGTACTTC. Protein sequence: CASSLRGDRGYEQYF. V gene TRBV7-8 combines with J gene TRBJ2-7; 8 positions agree with TRBD1. CDR1 and CDR2 (germline): SGHVS, FQNEAQ. The V and J ends lost 5 bases and 4 bases, in that order; junction bases with no gene match: 10. This CDR3 is 15 amino acids long. Filled out from reference TRBV7-8 and TRBJ2-7, the complete variable domain reads GAGVSQSPRYKVAKRGQDVALRCDPISGHVSLFWYQQALGQGPEFLTYFQNEAQLDKSGLPSDRFFAERPEGSVSTLKIQRTQQEDSAVYLCASSLRGDRGYEQYFGPGTRLTVT.

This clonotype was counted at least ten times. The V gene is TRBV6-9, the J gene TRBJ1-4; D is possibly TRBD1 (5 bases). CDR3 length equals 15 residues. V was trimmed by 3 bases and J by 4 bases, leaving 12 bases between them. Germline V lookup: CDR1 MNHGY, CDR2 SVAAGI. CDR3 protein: CASSYLQGLNEKLFF. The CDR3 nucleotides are TGTGCCAGCAGTTACCTTCAGGGCCTTAATGAAAAACTGTTTTTT.

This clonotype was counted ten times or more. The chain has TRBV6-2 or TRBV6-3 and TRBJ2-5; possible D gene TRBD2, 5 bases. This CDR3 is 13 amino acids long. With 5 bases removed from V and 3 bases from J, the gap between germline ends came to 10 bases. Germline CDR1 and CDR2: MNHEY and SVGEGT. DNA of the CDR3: TGTGCCAGCAGTATGGCCGGGGAAGAGACCCAGTACTTC. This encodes CASSMAGEETQYF.

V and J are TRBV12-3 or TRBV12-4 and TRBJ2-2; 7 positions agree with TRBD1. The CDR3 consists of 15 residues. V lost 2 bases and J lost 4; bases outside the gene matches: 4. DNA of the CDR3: TGTGCCAGCAGTTTAAGAGGGGGCCCCACCGGGGAGCTGTTTTTT. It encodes CASSLRGGPTGELFF.

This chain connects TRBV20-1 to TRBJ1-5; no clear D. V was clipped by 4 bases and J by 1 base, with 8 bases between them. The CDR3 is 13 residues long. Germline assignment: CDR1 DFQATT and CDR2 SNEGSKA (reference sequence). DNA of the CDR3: TGCAGTGCTATGGGAGCCAGCAATCAGCCCCAGCATTTT. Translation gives CSAMGASNQPQHF.

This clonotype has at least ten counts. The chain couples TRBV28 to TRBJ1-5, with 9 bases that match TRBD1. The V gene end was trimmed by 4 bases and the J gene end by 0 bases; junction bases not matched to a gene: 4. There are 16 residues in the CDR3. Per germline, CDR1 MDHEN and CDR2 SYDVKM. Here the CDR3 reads CASSSGQGYSNQPQHF. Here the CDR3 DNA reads TGTGCCAGCAGTTCAGGACAGGGGTATAGCAATCAGCCCCAGCATTTT.

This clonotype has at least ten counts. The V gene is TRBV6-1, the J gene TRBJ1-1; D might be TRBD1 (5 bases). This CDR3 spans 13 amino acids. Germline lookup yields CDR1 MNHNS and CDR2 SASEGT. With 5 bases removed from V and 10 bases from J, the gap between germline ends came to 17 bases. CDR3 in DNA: TGTGCCAGCAGTCTCCGGGATGGGACGGGAGCTTTCTTT. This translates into CASSLRDGTGAFF.

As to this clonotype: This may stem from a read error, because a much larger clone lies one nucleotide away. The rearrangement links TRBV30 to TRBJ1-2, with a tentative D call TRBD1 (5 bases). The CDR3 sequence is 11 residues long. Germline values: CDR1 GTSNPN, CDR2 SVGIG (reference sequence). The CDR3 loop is CVWARQYGYTF. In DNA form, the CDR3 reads TGTGTCTGGGCTCGACAGTATGGCTACACCTTC.

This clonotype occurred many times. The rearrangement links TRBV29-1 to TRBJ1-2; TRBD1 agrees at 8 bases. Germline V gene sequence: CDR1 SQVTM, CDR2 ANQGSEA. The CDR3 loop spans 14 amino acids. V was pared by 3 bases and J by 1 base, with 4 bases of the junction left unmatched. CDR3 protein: CSVDRQGHNYGYTF. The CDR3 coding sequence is TGCAGCGTTGATCGACAGGGGCATAACTATGGCTACACCTTC.

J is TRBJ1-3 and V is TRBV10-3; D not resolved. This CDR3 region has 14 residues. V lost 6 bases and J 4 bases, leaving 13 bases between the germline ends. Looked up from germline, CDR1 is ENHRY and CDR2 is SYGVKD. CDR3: CAIRLEEPGNTIYF. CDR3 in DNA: TGTGCCATCAGACTAGAAGAACCGGGAAACACCATATATTTT.

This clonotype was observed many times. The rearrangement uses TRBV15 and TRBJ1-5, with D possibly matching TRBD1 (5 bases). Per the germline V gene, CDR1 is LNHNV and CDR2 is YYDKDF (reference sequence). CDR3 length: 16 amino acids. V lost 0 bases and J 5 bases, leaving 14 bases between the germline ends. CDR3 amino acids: CATSRDIGTWDQPQHF. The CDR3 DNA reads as TGTGCCACCAGCAGAGATATTGGGACCTGGGATCAGCCCCAGCATTTT. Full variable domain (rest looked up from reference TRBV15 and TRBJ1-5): DAMVIQNPRYQVTQFGKPVTLSCSQTLNHNVMYWYQQKSSQAPKLLFHYYDKDFNNEADTPDNFQSRRPNTSFCFLDIRSPGLGDTAMYLCATSRDIGTWDQPQHFGDGTRLSIL.

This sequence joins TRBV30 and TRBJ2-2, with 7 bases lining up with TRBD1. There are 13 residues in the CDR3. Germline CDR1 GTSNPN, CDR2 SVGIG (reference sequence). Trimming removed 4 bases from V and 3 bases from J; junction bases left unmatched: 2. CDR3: CAWTDRYTGELFF. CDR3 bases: TGTGCCTGGACGGACAGGTACACCGGGGAGCTGTTTTTT.

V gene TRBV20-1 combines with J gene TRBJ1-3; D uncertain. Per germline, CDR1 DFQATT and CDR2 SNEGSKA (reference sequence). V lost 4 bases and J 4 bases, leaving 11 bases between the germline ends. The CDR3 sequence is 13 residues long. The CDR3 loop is CSAKGKEGNTIYF. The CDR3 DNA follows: TGCAGTGCTAAAGGAAAGGAAGGAAACACCATATATTTT.

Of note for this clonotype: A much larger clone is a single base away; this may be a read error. CDR3 in amino acids: CASSPGRQSTNEKLIF. CDR3 DNA sequence: TGTGCCAGCAGCCCGGGGAGACAGTCAACTAATGAAAAACTGATTTTT. The chain couples TRBV11-1 to TRBJ1-4; D possibly corresponds to TRBD1 (5 bases). The V gene's germline CDR1 is SGHAT and CDR2 FQDESV (reference sequence). The CDR3 consists of 16 residues.

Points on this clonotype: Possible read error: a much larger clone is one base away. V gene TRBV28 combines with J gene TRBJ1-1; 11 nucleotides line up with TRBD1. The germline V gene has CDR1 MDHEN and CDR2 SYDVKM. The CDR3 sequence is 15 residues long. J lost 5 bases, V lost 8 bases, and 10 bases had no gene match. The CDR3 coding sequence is TGTGCCAGCGGACCCGGACAGGGGGCAAGAACTGAAGCTTTCTTT. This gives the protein CASGPGQGARTEAFF.

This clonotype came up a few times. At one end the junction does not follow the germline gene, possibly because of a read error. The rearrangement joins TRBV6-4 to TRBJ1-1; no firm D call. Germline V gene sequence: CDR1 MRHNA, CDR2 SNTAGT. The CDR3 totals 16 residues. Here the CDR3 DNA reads TGTGCCAGCAGTTACTCCGGCAGCCCAGTTTTTACTGAAGCTTTCTTT. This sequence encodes CASSYSGSPVFTEAFF.

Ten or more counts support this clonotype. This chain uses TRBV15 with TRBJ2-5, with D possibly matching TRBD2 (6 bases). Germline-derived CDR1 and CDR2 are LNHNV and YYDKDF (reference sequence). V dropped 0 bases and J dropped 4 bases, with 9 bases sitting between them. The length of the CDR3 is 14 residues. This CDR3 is CATSREVGGETQYF. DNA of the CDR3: TGTGCCACCAGCAGAGAGGTGGGAGGAGAGACCCAGTACTTC.

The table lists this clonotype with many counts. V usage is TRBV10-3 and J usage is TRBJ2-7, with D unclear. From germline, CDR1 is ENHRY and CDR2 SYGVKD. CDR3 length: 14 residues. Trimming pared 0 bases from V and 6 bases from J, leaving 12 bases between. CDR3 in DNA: TGTGCCATCAGTGAGTCGACGGTCTCCCTCGAGCAGTACTTC. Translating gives CAISESTVSLEQYF.

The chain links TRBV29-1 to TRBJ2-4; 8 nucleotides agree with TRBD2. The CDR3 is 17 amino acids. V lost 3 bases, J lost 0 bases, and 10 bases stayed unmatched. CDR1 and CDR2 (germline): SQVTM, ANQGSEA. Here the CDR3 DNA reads TGCAGCGTTGATGGGCTAGCGGGCCCTTTAGCCAAAAACATTCAGTACTTC. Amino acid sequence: CSVDGLAGPLAKNIQYF.

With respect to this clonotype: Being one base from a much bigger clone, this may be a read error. The CDR3 bases are TGTGTCACCCAGACAGGGAGGAACACTGAAGCTTTCTTT. Protein product: CVTQTGRNTEAFF. The rearrangement uses TRBV12-3 or TRBV12-4 and TRBJ1-1; 7 nucleotides match TRBD1. The CDR3 has 13 residues.

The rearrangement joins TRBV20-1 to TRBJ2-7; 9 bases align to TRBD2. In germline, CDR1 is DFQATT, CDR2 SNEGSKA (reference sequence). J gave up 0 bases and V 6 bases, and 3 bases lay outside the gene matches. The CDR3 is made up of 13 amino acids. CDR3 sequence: CSAPGLASYEQYF. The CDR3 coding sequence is TGCAGTGCCCCGGGACTAGCCTCCTACGAGCAGTACTTC.